This T cell receptor beta chain was recorded in a study of human T cells and chemical hapten exposure. Study-level background: A 2 cm by 2 cm inner upper arm patch received 2% DPC for sensitization.

Study-wide points: TCRs exceeding a frequency of 1 in 1000 stayed unchanged under DPC sensitization. Donors in the study had alopecia, meaning their immune response may differ from healthy people's.

Time point: patch test 2, 6 weeks after DPC sensitization. Treatment defined: therapeutic diphenylcyclopropenone sensitization with weekly scalp DPC. In its sample, this clonotype ranks as medium-sized (0.01 to 0.1%). Its specificity is unknown. The CDR3 loop spans 15 amino acids. The ends were cut back, 5 bases at V and 0 bases at J, with 14 bases in the middle. CDR1 is SGHVS and CDR2 is FQNEAQ in the germline V gene. The library put unique molecular identifiers onto individual cDNA molecules. TCRdb independently ran MiXCR on the RACE reads; one entry per CDR3 protein. The profile shows approximately 69,000 distinct CDR3 sequences, about 9.3% of them singletons.

Material: whole blood, obtained in connection with sensitization to the hapten diphenylcyclopropenone (DPC). This receptor was obtained from a woman aged 45-65 years with alopecia areata. Some clones in this sample may be carry-over from other donors' samples. The chain carries TRBV7-8 and TRBJ2-7, with D tentatively TRBD1 or TRBD2 (6 bases each). CDR3 protein: CASSLTRGISYEQYF. CDR3 DNA: TGTGCCAGCAGCCTGACTAGGGGGATCTCCTACGAGCAGTACTTC.